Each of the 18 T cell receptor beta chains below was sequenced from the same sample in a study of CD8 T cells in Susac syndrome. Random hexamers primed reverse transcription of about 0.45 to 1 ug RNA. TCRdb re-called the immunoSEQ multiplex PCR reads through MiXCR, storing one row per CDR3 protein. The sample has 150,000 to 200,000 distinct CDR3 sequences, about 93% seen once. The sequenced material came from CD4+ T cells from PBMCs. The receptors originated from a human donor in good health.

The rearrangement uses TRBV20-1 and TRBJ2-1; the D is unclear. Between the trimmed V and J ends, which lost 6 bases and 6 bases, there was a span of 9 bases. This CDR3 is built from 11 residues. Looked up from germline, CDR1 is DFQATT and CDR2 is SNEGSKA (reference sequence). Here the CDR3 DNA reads TGCAGTGCCGAGGACGGCAATGAGCAGTTCTTC. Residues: CSAEDGNEQFF.

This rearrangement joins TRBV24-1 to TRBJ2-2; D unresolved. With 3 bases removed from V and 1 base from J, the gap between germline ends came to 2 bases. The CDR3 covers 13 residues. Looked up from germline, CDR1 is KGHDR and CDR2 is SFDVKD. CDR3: CATSDMNTGELFF. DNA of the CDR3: TGTGCCACCAGTGATATGAACACCGGGGAGCTGTTTTTT.

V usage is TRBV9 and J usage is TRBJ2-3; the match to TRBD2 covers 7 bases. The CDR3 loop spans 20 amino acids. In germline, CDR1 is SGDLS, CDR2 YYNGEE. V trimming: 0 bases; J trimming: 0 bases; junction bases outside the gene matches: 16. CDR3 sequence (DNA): TGTGCCAGCAGCGTAGCTAATGGGGAGGGGACCAATTCTAGCACAGATACGCAGTATTTT. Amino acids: CASSVANGEGTNSSTDTQYF.

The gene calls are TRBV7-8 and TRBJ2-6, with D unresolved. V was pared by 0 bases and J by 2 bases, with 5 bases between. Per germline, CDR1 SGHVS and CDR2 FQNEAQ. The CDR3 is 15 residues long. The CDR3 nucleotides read TGTGCCAGCAGCTTAGCGCGACCTGGGGCCAACGTCCTGACTTTC. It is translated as CASSLARPGANVLTF. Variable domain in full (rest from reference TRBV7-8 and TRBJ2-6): GAGVSQSPRYKVAKRGQDVALRCDPISGHVSLFWYQQALGQGPEFLTYFQNEAQLDKSGLPSDRFFAERPEGSVSTLKIQRTQQEDSAVYLCASSLARPGANVLTFGAGSRLTVL.

CDR3 residues: CAWSAAINEQFF. CDR3 DNA sequence: TGTGCCTGGAGTGCGGCGATCAATGAGCAGTTCTTC. The chain has TRBV30 and TRBJ2-1; unclear D gene. From germline, CDR1 is GTSNPN and CDR2 SVGIG (reference sequence). V gave up 1 base and J gave up 6 bases, with 7 bases separating them. The CDR3 consists of 12 residues. The full variable domain, with the rest looked up from reference TRBV30 and TRBJ2-1, is SQTIHQWPATLVQPVGSPLSLECTVEGTSNPNLYWYRQAAGRGLQLLFYSVGIGQISSEVPQNLSASRPQDRQFILSSKKLLLSDSGFYLCAWSAAINEQFFGPGTRLTVL.

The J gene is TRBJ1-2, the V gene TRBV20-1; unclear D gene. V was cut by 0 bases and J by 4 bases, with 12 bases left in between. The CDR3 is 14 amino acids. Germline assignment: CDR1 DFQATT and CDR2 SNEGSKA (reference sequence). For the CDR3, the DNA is TGCAGTGCTAGAGAACCGCGAGGAGGCTATGGCTACACCTTC. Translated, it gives CSAREPRGGYGYTF.

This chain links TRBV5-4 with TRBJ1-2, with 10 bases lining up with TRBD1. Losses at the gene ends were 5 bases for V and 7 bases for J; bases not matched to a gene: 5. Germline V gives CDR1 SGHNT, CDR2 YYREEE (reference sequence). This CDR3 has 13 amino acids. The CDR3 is CASSGQGDAGYTF. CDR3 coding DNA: TGTGCCAGCAGTGGACAGGGGGATGCTGGCTACACCTTC.

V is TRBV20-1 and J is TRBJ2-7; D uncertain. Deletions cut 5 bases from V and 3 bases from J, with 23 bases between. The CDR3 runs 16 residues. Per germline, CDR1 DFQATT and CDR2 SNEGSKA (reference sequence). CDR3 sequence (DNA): TGCAGTGCTCCGTCTTCCAGCGCGAACGATCTCTACGAGCAGTACTTC. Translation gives CSAPSSSANDLYEQYF.

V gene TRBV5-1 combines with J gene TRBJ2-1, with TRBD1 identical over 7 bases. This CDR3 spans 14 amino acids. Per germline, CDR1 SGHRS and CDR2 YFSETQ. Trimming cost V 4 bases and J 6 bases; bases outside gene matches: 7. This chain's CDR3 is CASSPSNRGNEQFF. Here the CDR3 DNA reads TGCGCCAGCAGCCCTTCGAACAGGGGCAATGAGCAGTTCTTC.

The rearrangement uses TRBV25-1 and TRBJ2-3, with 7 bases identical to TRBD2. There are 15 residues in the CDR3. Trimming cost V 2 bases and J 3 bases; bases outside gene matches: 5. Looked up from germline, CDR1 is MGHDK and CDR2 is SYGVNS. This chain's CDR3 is CASSEGGGGTDTQYF. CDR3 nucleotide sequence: TGTGCCAGCAGTGAAGGCGGCGGGGGAACAGATACGCAGTATTTT.

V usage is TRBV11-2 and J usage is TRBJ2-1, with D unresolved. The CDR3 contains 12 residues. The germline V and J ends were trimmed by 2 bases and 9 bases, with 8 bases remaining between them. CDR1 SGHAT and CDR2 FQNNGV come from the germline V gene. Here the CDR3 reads CASSLFSPEQFF. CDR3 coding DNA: TGTGCCAGCAGCTTATTCTCCCCTGAGCAGTTCTTC. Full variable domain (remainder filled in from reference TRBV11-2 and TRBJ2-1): EAGVAQSPRYKIIEKRQSVAFWCNPISGHATLYWYQQILGQGPKLLIQFQNNGVVDDSQLPKDRFSAERLKGVDSTLKIQPAKLEDSAVYLCASSLFSPEQFFGPGTRLTVL.

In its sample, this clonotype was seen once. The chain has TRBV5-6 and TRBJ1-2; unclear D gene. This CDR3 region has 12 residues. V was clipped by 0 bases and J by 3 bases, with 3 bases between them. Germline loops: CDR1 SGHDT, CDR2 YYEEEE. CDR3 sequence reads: CASSLAHYGYTF. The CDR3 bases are TGTGCCAGCAGCTTGGCCCACTATGGCTACACCTTC.

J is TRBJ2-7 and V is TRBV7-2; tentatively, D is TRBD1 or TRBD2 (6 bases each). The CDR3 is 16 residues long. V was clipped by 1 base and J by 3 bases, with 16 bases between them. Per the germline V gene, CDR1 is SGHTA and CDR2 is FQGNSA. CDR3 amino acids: CASSLGGGHGLYEQYF. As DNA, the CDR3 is TGTGCCAGCAGCTTAGGTGGGGGGCACGGCCTCTACGAGCAGTACTTC. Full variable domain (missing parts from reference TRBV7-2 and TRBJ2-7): GAGVSQSPSNKVTEKGKDVELRCDPISGHTALYWYRQSLGQGLEFLIYFQGNSAPDKSGLPSDRFSAERTGGSVSTLTIQRTQQEDSAVYLCASSLGGGHGLYEQYFGPGTRLTVT.

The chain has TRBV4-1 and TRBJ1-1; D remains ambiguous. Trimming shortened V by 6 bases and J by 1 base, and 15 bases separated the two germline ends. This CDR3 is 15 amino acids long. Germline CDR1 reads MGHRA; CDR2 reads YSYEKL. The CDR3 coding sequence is TGCGCCAGCAGAAGGGTCCTCTCTGGGAACACTGAAGCTTTCTTT. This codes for CASRRVLSGNTEAFF.

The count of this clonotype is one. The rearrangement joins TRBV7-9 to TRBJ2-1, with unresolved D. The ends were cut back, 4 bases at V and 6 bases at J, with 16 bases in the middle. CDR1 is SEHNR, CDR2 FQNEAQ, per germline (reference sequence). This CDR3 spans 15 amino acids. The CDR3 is CASSSKLRRGNEQFF. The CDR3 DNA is TGTGCCAGCAGCTCAAAACTGCGGCGAGGCAATGAGCAGTTCTTC. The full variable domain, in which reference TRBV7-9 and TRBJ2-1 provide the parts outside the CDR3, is DTGVSQNPRHKITKRGQNVTFRCDPISEHNRLYWYRQTLGQGPEFLTYFQNEAQLEKSRLLSDRFSAERPKGSFSTLEIQRTEQGDSAMYLCASSSKLRRGNEQFFGPGTRLTVL.

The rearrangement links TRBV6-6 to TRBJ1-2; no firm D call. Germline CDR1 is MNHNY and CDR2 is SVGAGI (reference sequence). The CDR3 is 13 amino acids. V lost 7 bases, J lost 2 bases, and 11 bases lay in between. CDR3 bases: TGTGCCAGCACCCCGACCGACAACTATGGCTACACCTTC. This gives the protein CASTPTDNYGYTF.

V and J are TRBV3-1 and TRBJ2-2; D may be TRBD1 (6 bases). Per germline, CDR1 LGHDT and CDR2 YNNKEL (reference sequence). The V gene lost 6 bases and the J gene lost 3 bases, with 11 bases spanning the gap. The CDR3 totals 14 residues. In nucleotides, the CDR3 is TGTGCCAGCAGTCTAAGACAGGACACCGGGGAGCTGTTTTTT. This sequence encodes CASSLRQDTGELFF. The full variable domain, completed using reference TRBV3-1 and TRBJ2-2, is DTAVSQTPKYLVTQMGNDKSIKCEQNLGHDTMYWYKQDSKKFLKIMFSYNNKELIINETVPNRFSPKSPDKAHLNLHINSLELGDSAVYFCASSLRQDTGELFFGEGSRLTVL.

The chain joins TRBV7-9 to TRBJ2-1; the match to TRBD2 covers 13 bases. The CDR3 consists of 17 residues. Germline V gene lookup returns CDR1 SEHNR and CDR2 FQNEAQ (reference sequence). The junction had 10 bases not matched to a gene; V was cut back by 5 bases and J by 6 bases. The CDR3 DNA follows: TGTGCCAGCAGCCCACCAGGACTAGCGGGGGCCAGCAATGAGCAGTTCTTC. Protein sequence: CASSPPGLAGASNEQFF.